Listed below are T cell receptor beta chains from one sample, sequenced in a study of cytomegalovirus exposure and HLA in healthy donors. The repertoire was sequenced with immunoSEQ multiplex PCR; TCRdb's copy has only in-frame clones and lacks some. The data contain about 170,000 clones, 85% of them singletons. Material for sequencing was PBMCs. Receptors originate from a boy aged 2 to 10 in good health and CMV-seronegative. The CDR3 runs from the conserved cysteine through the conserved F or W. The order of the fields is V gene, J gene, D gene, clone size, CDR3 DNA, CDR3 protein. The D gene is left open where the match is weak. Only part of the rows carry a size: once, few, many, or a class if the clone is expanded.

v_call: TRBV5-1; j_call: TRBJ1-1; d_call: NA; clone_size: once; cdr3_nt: TGCGCCAGCAGCTTGACAGGAGTAGCCAACACTGAAGCTTTCTTT; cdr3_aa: CASSLTGVANTEAFF
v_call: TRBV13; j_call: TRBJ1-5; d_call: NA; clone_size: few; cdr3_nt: TGTGCCAGCAGCTTACGGGGTCGGGGTAGCAATCAGCCCCAGCATTTT; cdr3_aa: CASSLRGRGSNQPQHF
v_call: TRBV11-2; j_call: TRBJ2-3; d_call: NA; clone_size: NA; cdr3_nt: TGTGCCAGCAGCTCCAGACTGAAGTCCGTTTTCCCCACAGATACGCAGTATTTT; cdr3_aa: CASSSRLKSVFPTDTQYF
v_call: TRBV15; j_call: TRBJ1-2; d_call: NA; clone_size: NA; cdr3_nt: TGTGCCACCAGCACCCGAGGGATCCCTGGCTACACCTTC; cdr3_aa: CATSTRGIPGYTF
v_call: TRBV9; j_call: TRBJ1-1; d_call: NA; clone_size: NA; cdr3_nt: TGTGCCAGCAGCACTCGTCCCTGGGGGGGTGCTGAAGCTTTCTTT; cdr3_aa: CASSTRPWGGAEAFF
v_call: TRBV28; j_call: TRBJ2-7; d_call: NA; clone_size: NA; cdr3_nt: TGTGCCAGCGGTTGGGACATATTCTACGAGCAGTACTTC; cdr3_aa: CASGWDIFYEQYF
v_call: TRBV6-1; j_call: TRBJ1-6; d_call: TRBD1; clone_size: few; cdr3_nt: TGTGCCAGCAGTGAAGGGACAGGGCCGGGATCACCCCTCCACTTT; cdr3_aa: CASSEGTGPGSPLHF
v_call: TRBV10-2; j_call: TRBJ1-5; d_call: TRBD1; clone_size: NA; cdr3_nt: TGCGCCAGCAGTGAGCACTCCGGACAGGGGGGACAGAGCAATCAGCCCCAGCATTTT; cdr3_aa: CASSEHSGQGGQSNQPQHF
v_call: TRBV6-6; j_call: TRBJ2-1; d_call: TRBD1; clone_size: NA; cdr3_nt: TGTGCCAGCAGTTACGGCAGGGGGCAATACAATGAGCAGTTCTTC; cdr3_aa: CASSYGRGQYNEQFF
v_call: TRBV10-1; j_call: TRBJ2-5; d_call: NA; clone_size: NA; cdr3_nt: TGCGCCAGCAAAGAGGGAGTAGAGACCCAGTACTTC; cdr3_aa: CASKEGVETQYF
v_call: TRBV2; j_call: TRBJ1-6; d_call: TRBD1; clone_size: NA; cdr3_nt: TGTGCCAGCAGTCCATATCCGGACAGGGGAACCTCACCCCTCCACTTT; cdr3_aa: CASSPYPDRGTSPLHF
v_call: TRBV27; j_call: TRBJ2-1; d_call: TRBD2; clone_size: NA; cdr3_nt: TGTGCCAGCAGAGTCGGGACTAGCGGGGGATACAATGAGCAGTTCTTC; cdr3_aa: CASRVGTSGGYNEQFF
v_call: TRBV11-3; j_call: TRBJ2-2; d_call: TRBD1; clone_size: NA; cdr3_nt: TGTGCCAGCAGCGCCCGACAGGGTGCCACCGGGGAGCTGTTTTTT; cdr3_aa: CASSARQGATGELFF
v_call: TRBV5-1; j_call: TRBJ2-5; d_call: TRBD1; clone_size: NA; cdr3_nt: TGCGCCAGCAGCTTGGAGGACAGGCCCCAAGAAACCCAGTACTTC; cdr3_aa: CASSLEDRPQETQYF
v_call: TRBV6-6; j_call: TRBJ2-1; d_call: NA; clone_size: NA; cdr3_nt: TGTGCCAGCAGTTATTACGGAGGGAACAATGAGCAGTTCTTC; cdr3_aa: CASSYYGGNNEQFF
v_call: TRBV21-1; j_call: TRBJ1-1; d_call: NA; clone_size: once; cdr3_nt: TGTGCCAGCAGCAAAGGAGAGCAGGGCAGCGGGGTCACTGAAGCTTTCTTT; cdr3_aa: CASSKGEQGSGVTEAFF
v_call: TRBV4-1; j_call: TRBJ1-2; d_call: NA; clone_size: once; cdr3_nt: TGCGCCAGCAGCCAAGTAGCCGGGGGGAACTATGGCTACACCTTC; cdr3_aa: CASSQVAGGNYGYTF
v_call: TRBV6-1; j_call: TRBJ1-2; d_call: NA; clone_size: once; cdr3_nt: TGTGCCAGCAGTCAGGGCGTCTATGGCTACACCTTC; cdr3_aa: CASSQGVYGYTF
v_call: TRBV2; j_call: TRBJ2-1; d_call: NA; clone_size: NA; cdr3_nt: TGTGCCAGCAGTGAAACAGGACCCCGCGGCAATGAGCAGTTCTTC; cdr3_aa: CASSETGPRGNEQFF
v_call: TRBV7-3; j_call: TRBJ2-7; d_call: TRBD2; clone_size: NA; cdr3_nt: TGTGCCAGCAGCTTGACTAGCGGTTACGAGCAGTACTTC; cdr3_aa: CASSLTSGYEQYF
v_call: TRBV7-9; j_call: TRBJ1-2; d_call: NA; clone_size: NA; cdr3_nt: TGTTCCAGCAGCTTCCCTTCGACAGGAAACTATGGCTACACCTTC; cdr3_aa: CSSSFPSTGNYGYTF
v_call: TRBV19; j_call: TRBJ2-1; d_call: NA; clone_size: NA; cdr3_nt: TGTGCCAGCGTCTCCTACAATGAGCAGTTCTTC; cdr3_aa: CASVSYNEQFF
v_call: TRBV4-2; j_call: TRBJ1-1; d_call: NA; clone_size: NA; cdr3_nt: TGTGCCAGCAGCCAAGATCCTGGGCAGGGAGGCACTGAAGCTTTCTTT; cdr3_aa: CASSQDPGQGGTEAFF
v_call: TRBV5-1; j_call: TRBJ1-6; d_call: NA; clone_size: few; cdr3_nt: TGCGCCAGCAGCTTGACAGGGAAGAATAATTCACCCCTCCACTTT; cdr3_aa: CASSLTGKNNSPLHF
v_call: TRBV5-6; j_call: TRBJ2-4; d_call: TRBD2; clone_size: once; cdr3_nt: TGTGCCAGCAGCTTGGCCCCCACTAGCGGGTGGAACATTCAGTACTTC; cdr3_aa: CASSLAPTSGWNIQYF
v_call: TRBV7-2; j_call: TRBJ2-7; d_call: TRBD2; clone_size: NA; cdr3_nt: TGTGCCAGCAGCTTAAGTCTAGCGGGAGTCCCCTCCTACGAGCAGTACTTC; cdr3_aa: CASSLSLAGVPSYEQYF
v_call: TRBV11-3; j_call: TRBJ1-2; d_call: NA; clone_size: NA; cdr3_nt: TGTGCCAGCAGCTCTGGGGGGGGCTATGGCTACACCTTC; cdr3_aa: CASSSGGGYGYTF
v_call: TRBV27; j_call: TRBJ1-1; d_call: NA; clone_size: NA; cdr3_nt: TGTGCCAGCAGTCCGGGGGTTGGCACTGAAGCTTTCTTT; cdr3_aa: CASSPGVGTEAFF
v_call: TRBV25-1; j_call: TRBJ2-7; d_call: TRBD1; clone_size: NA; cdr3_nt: TGTGCCAGCAGTGAGGGACAGGGGTCGTCCTACGAGCAGTACTTC; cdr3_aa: CASSEGQGSSYEQYF
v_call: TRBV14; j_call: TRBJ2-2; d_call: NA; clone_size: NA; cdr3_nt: TGTGCCAGCAGCCAACAAGGGGGCACCGGGGAGCTGTTTTTT; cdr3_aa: CASSQQGGTGELFF
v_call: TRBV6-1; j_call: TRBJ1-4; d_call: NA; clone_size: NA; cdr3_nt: TGTGCCAGCAGTGGAACGGGTGAAAAACTGTTTTTT; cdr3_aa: CASSGTGEKLFF
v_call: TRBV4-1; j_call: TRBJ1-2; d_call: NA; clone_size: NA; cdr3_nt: TGCGCCAGCAGCCAACTACAGGGCTCTAACTATGGCTACACCTTC; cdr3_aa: CASSQLQGSNYGYTF
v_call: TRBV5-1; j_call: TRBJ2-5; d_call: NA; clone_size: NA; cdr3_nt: TGCGCCAGCAGCCCCCGAGGGGAGACCCAGTACTTC; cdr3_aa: CASSPRGETQYF
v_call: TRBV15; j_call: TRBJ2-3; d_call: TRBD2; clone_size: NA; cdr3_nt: TGTGCCACCAGCAGTGGGGGGACTAACACAGATACGCAGTATTTT; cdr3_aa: CATSSGGTNTDTQYF
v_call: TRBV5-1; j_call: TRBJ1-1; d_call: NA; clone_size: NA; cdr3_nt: TGCGCCAGCAGGCGGGGGGGGGCCGGGAACACTGAAGCTTTCTTT; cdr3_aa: CASRRGGAGNTEAFF
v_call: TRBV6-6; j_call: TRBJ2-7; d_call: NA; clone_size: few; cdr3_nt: TGTGCCAGCAGCCACCAGTTCAGCTACGAGCAGTACTTC; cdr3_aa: CASSHQFSYEQYF
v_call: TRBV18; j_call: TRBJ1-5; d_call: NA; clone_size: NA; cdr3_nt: TGTGCCAGCTCACCCAAGAGGACAGCCAGGAAGCCCCAGCATTTT; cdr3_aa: CASSPKRTARKPQHF
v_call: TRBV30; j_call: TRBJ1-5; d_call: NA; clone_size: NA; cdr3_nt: TGTGCCTGGACCCCAGACACGGGAGGTCAGCCCCAGCATTTT; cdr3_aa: CAWTPDTGGQPQHF
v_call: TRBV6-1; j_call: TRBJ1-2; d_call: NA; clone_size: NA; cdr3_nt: TGTGCCAGCAGCCAAGGGGCTTGGGGCTACACCTTC; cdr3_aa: CASSQGAWGYTF
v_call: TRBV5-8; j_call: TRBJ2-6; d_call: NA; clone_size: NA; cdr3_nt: TGTGCCAGCGTCGAGTCGTCTGTACTTTCTGGGGCCAACGTCCTGACTTTC; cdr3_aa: CASVESSVLSGANVLTF
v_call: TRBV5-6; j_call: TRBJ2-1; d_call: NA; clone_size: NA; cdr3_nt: TGTGCCAGCAGCTCCTCTAGAAGCTCCTACAATGAGCAGTTCTTC; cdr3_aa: CASSSSRSSYNEQFF
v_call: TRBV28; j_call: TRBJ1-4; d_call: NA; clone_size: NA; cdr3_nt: TGTGCCAGCAAGAAAGCTTCCACAACTAATGAAAAACTGTTTTTT; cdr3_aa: CASKKASTTNEKLFF
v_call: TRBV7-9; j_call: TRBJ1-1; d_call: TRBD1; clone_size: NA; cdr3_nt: TGTGCCAGCGCCTCTCCAGGGACAGGGGGCTTTGGGACTGAAGCTTTCTTT; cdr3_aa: CASASPGTGGFGTEAFF
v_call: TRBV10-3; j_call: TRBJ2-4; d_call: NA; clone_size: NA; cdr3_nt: TGTGCCATCAGTGAGTCGGCGGGTCCGGGAACCAAAAACATTCAGTACTTC; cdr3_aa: CAISESAGPGTKNIQYF
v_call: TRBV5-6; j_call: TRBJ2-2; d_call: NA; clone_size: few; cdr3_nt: TGTGCCAGCAGCTTGCCGGTTGCCGGGGAGCTGTTTTTT; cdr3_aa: CASSLPVAGELFF